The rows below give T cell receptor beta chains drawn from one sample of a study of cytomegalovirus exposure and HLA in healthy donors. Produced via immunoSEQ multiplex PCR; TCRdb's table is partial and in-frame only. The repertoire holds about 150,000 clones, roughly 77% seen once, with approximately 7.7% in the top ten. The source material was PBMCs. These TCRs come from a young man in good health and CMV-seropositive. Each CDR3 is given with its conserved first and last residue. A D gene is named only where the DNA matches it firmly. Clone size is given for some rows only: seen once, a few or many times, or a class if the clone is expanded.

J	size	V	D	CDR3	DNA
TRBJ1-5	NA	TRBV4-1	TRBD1	CASSEIRGDNQPQHF	TGCGCCAGCAGCGAAATCAGGGGGGACAATCAGCCCCAGCATTTT
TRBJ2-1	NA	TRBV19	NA	CASTFDRGYNEQFF	TGTGCCAGTACCTTCGACCGGGGGTACAATGAGCAGTTCTTC
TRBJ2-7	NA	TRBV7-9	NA	CASSLDASYEQYF	TGTGCCAGCAGCTTAGATGCTAGCTACGAGCAGTACTTC
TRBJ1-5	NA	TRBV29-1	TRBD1	CSVAQGANQPQHF	TGCAGCGTTGCACAGGGGGCCAATCAGCCCCAGCATTTT
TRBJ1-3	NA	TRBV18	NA	CASSPPNSRSGNTIYF	TGTGCCAGCTCACCACCGAACAGCCGCTCTGGAAACACCATATATTTT
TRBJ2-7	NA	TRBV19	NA	CATAVGGGSSYEQYF	TGTGCCACCGCCGTGGGAGGGGGAAGCTCCTACGAGCAGTACTTC
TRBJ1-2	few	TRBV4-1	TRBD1	CASSPNPQGKDGYTF	TGCGCCAGCAGCCCCAACCCACAGGGGAAGGATGGCTACACCTTC
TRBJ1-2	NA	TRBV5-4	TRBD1	CASSLSQGVFYGYTF	TGTGCCAGCAGCTTGAGCCAGGGGGTATTTTATGGCTACACCTTC
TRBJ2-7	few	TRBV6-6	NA	CASSQAYEQYF	TGTGCCAGCAGTCAGGCCTACGAGCAGTACTTC
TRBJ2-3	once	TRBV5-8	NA	CASSLPGTDTQYF	TGTGCCAGCAGCTTGCCCGGCACAGATACGCAGTATTTT
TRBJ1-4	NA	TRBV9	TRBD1	CASSVEGQVNEKLFF	TGTGCCAGCAGCGTAGAGGGACAGGTTAATGAAAAACTGTTTTTT
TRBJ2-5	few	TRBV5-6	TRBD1	CASSLVGQGRETQYF	TGTGCCAGCAGCTTAGTCGGACAGGGGCGGGAGACCCAGTACTTC